The present T cell receptor beta chain was sequenced within a study of beta chain features in type 1 diabetes. Heparinised blood was drawn once per donor, averaging approximately 100 mL. The investigators reverse transcribed all of the isolated RNA, so they sequenced expressed TCRB transcripts. TCRdb's copy holds only in-frame clones and misses some; the assay was immunoSEQ multiplex PCR. Here the sample spans under 950,000 clones, 17% being singletons. This clone was counted only a few times. This CDR3 is built from 14 residues. V lost 3 bases and J 4 bases, leaving 12 bases between the germline ends. Germline V gives CDR1 SNHLY, CDR2 FYNNEI.

The chain couples TRBV2 to TRBJ1-2; a possible D gene is TRBD1 (5 bases). This clonotype was obtained from a woman under 30 in good health. The sample consisted of naive CD4+ T cells from blood. The CDR3 bases are TGTGCCAGCAGTGATCGGCCAGGGAGCTATGGCTACACCTTC. As protein: CASSDRPGSYGYTF. The whole variable domain, filled in from reference TRBV2 and TRBJ1-2, reads EPEVTQTPSHQVTQMGQEVILRCVPISNHLYFYWYRQILGQKVEFLVSFYNNEISEKSEIFDDQFSVERPDGSNFTLKIRSTKLEDSAMYFCASSDRPGSYGYTFGSGTRLTVV.